These 26 T cell receptor beta chains share one sample of origin, sequenced in a study of T cell responses to AZD1222 COVID-19 vaccine. Sequencing was performed with immunoSEQ multiplex PCR; in TCRdb, only in-frame clones are kept and a portion is missing. The sample yields 100,000 to 120,000 clones, more than 75% seen once. The sequences come from peripheral blood, collected on day 0 of AZD1222 vaccination. The receptors were gathered from an adult in good health.

The rearrangement uses TRBV5-1 and TRBJ1-3, with D possibly matching TRBD1 (5 bases). Germline V lookup: CDR1 SGHRS, CDR2 YFSETQ. This CDR3 is 15 amino acids long. The germline V and J ends were trimmed by 2 bases and 2 bases, with 11 bases remaining between them. The DNA for the CDR3 is TGCGCCAGCAGCTTTGCGGGGGGGACTGGAAACACCATATATTTT. Its translation: CASSFAGGTGNTIYF.

The chain combines TRBV2 with TRBJ2-5, with 12 bases lining up with TRBD2. This CDR3 region has 15 residues. Germline-derived CDR1 and CDR2 are SNHLY and FYNNEI. Trimming cost V 6 bases and J 1 base; bases outside gene matches: 3. CDR3: CASSGTSGSQETQYF. For the CDR3, the DNA is TGTGCCAGCAGCGGGACTAGCGGGTCCCAAGAGACCCAGTACTTC.

This clone was seen once. V is TRBV5-1 and J is TRBJ2-1; D is perhaps TRBD2 (5 bases). This CDR3 is built from 15 residues. Germline V lookup: CDR1 SGHRS, CDR2 YFSETQ. Trimming shortened V by 0 bases and J by 5 bases, and 12 bases separated the two germline ends. The CDR3 region is CASSLEVSANNEQFF. The CDR3 DNA follows: TGCGCCAGCAGCTTGGAGGTTAGCGCCAACAATGAGCAGTTCTTC.

The CDR3 sequence: CASSLAGRDGYTF. Here the CDR3 DNA reads TGTGCCAGCAGCTTAGCAGGAAGGGATGGCTACACCTTC. V and J are TRBV7-2 and TRBJ1-2, with no clear D. CDR3 size: 13 residues. V dropped 0 bases and J dropped 6 bases, with 8 bases sitting between them. Germline V CDR1 and CDR2: SGHTA, FQGNSA.

The gene calls are TRBV14 and TRBJ2-5, with 12 bases that match TRBD2. CDR1 is SGHDN, CDR2 FVKESK, per germline. After removal of 1 base from V and 7 bases from J, the junction contained 4 bases not matched to a gene. The CDR3 loop spans 15 amino acids. For the CDR3, the DNA is TGTGCCAGCAGCCAAGGGACTAGCGGGAAAGGGACCCAGTACTTC. This sequence encodes CASSQGTSGKGTQYF.

The chain couples TRBV28 to TRBJ2-7; D is uncertain. The CDR3 totals 15 residues. CDR1 and CDR2 from the germline V gene are MDHEN and SYDVKM. Deletions cut 4 bases from V and 0 bases from J, with 13 bases between. The CDR3: CASSSTKPSSYEQYF. CDR3 DNA sequence: TGTGCCAGCAGTTCAACTAAACCAAGCTCCTACGAGCAGTACTTC.

The chain joins TRBV19 to TRBJ2-1, with 8 bases aligning to TRBD2. V gave up 7 bases and J gave up 8 bases; unmatched junction bases: 10. Germline CDR1 is LNHDA and CDR2 is SQIVND (reference sequence). This CDR3 region has 14 residues. In DNA, the CDR3 is TGTGCCAGTACAGCCGGGAGGGCACAGGATGAGCAGTTCTTC. Translating gives CASTAGRAQDEQFF.

This clone was picked up one time. The chain uses TRBV14 and TRBJ1-2; D may be TRBD1 (5 bases). Trimming shortened V by 2 bases and J by 8 bases, and 18 bases separated the two germline ends. The length of the CDR3 is 15 residues. The germline V gene has CDR1 SGHDN and CDR2 FVKESK. This CDR3 is CASSQPGRPDWGYTF. The CDR3, as DNA: TGTGCCAGCAGCCAACCGGGACGGCCTGATTGGGGCTACACCTTC.

The chain couples TRBV5-1 to TRBJ2-5; either TRBD1 or TRBD2 may supply D (5 bases each). The V end was cut by 1 base, the J end by 5 bases, with 12 bases between. There are 14 residues in the CDR3. Germline-derived CDR1 and CDR2 are SGHRS and YFSETQ. CDR3: CASSLLGDGETQYF. CDR3 DNA sequence: TGCGCCAGCAGCTTGTTGGGGGATGGGGAGACCCAGTACTTC.

The V call is TRBV3-1 (or the pseudogene TRBV3-2), the J call TRBJ2-7; 8 nucleotides align to TRBD1. J gave up 7 bases and V 0 bases, and 14 bases lay outside the gene matches. This CDR3 is 17 amino acids long. In germline, CDR1 is LGHDT, CDR2 YNNKEL (reference sequence). The CDR3 sequence: CASSQERRGTGGSEQYF. DNA of the CDR3: TGTGCCAGCAGCCAAGAGAGAAGGGGGACAGGCGGTTCGGAGCAGTACTTC.

This chain links TRBV25-1 with TRBJ2-1, with TRBD2 matching over 12 bases. CDR1 MGHDK and CDR2 SYGVNS come from the germline V gene. Trimming at V came to 7 bases and at J to 10 bases, leaving 5 bases not matched to a gene. The CDR3 runs 13 residues. The CDR3 nucleotides are TGTGCCAGCAAACTAGCGGGAGGCCTCGAGCAGTTCTTC. Encoded protein: CASKLAGGLEQFF.

The chain links TRBV3-1 (or the pseudogene TRBV3-2) to TRBJ1-3; unclear D gene. Germline V gene lookup returns CDR1 LGHDT and CDR2 YNNKEL (reference sequence). The V end was cut by 4 bases, the J end by 12 bases, with 16 bases between. The CDR3 runs to 13 residues. CDR3 nucleotides: TGTGCCAGCAGCCCCCAAGATAGGACCCTCATATATTTT. Amino acid sequence: CASSPQDRTLIYF.

The CDR3: CASRYLPGDYGYTF. CDR3 nucleotide sequence: TGCGCCAGCAGATACCTGCCTGGAGATTATGGCTACACCTTC. The chain couples TRBV5-1 to TRBJ1-2; unclear D gene. V was pared by 5 bases and J by 5 bases, with 16 bases between. This CDR3 is built from 14 residues. CDR1 is SGHRS and CDR2 is YFSETQ in the germline V gene.

The chain employs TRBV11-2 and TRBJ1-2; weak D call: TRBD1 (6 bases). V was shortened by 6 bases and J by 6 bases, with 14 bases between the two germline ends. CDR1 is SGHAT and CDR2 is FQNNGV in the germline V gene. The CDR3 contains 13 residues. In DNA, the CDR3 is TGTGCCAGCAGTCTATGGGGGGCGGATGGCTACACCTTC. The encoded protein is CASSLWGADGYTF.

About this clone: Other DNA variants within this sample encode the same CDR3. This rearrangement joins TRBV11-2 to TRBJ2-5; weak D call: TRBD2 (5 bases). Trimming pared 5 bases from V and 5 bases from J, leaving 9 bases between. The germline V gene has CDR1 SGHAT and CDR2 FQNNGV. The CDR3 is 12 amino acids. CDR3 sequence reads: CASSRGGETQYF. Here the CDR3 DNA reads TGTGCCAGCAGCCGAGGAGGCGAGACCCAGTACTTC.

The gene calls are TRBV5-4 and TRBJ2-2; 8 bases fit TRBD2. CDR1 SGHNT and CDR2 YYREEE come from the germline V gene (reference sequence). The CDR3 spans 16 residues. V was clipped by 0 bases and J by 6 bases; unmatched bases: 7. CDR3: CASSLEGLGVAGELFF. In nucleotides, the CDR3 is TGTGCCAGCAGCTTGGAGGGACTAGGGGTCGCCGGGGAGCTGTTTTTT.

The V and J genes are TRBV19 and TRBJ1-1; 7 positions match TRBD1. The CDR3 loop spans 14 amino acids. The V gene end was trimmed by 3 bases and the J gene end by 0 bases; junction bases not matched to a gene: 1. Germline-derived CDR1 and CDR2 are LNHDA and SQIVND (reference sequence). The CDR3 nucleotides are TGTGCCAGTAGTATTACAGGGGTGAACACTGAAGCTTTCTTT. Its protein product is CASSITGVNTEAFF. Combining the CDR3 with reference TRBV19 and TRBJ1-1 gives the whole variable domain DGGITQSPKYLFRKEGQNVTLSCEQNLNHDAMYWYRQDPGQGLRLIYYSQIVNDFQKGDIAEGYSVSREKKESFPLTVTSAQKNPTAFYLCASSITGVNTEAFFGQGTRLTVV.

This chain uses TRBV28 with TRBJ1-5; TRBD1 aligns across 7 bases. CDR1 is MDHEN and CDR2 is SYDVKM in the germline V gene. This CDR3 region has 19 residues. Losses at the gene ends were 0 bases for V and 0 bases for J; bases not matched to a gene: 11. The CDR3 is CASSLWGVKGQISNQPQHF. CDR3 nucleotides: TGTGCCAGCAGTTTATGGGGGGTAAAGGGACAGATTAGCAATCAGCCCCAGCATTTT.

This chain links TRBV15 with TRBJ1-6; D is uncertain. This CDR3 is 14 amino acids long. Between the trimmed V and J ends, which lost 1 base and 6 bases, there was a span of 7 bases. In germline, CDR1 is LNHNV, CDR2 YYDKDF (reference sequence). For the CDR3, the DNA is TGTGCCACCAGCAGAGCAGGAACTAATTCACCCCTCCACTTT. Amino acids: CATSRAGTNSPLHF.

The DNA of the CDR3 is TGTGCCAGCAGTTACTCCGCAGGGAACACTGAAGCTTTCTTT. This sequence encodes CASSYSAGNTEAFF. This chain joins TRBV6-5 and TRBJ1-1; D gene uncertain. V was shortened by 0 bases and J by 1 base, with 6 bases between the two germline ends. There are 14 residues in the CDR3. Per germline, CDR1 MNHEY and CDR2 SVGAGI.

The genes are TRBV18 and TRBJ2-7; no clear D. Trimming pared 3 bases from V and 4 bases from J, leaving 13 bases between. CDR1 is KGHSH and CDR2 is LQKENI in the germline V gene. This CDR3 is built from 14 residues. The DNA for the CDR3 is TGTGCCAGCTCACCCTCGGAGAAGGAATACGAGCAGTACTTC. Residues: CASSPSEKEYEQYF.

This chain uses TRBV29-1 with TRBJ2-2, with D possibly called TRBD1 or TRBD2 (5 bases each). The CDR3 sequence is 12 residues long. V lost 3 bases, J lost 10 bases, and 12 bases lay in between. Per germline, CDR1 SQVTM and CDR2 ANQGSEA. The CDR3 reads CSVEGEPEELFF. The CDR3 bases are TGCAGCGTTGAGGGGGAGCCAGAGGAGCTGTTTTTT.

The chain is built from TRBV6-5 and TRBJ2-7, with D possibly TRBD1 on 5 matching bases. Germline CDR1 reads MNHEY; CDR2 reads SVGAGI. This CDR3 has 12 amino acids. V was shortened by 7 bases and J by 2 bases, with 9 bases between the two germline ends. CDR3 sequence: CASKAGPYEQYF. The CDR3 region has the DNA TGTGCCAGCAAGGCAGGGCCCTACGAGCAGTACTTC.

This chain joins TRBV5-1 and TRBJ1-4; possibly TRBD1 for D (6 bases). Germline V CDR1 and CDR2: SGHRS, YFSETQ. Trimming shortened V by 4 bases and J by 3 bases, and 13 bases separated the two germline ends. This CDR3 comprises 15 residues. CDR3 sequence (DNA): TGCGCCAGCAGCATCCAACAGGGCGCTAATGAAAAACTGTTTTTT. This translates into CASSIQQGANEKLFF.

V usage is TRBV7-2 and J usage is TRBJ1-5; maybe TRBD1 (5 bases). The CDR3 is 15 residues long. Per the germline V gene, CDR1 is SGHTA and CDR2 is FQGNSA. Trimming took 6 bases from V and 4 from J, leaving 16 bases between them. The CDR3 sequence: CASSFQAGLNQPQHF. DNA for the CDR3: TGTGCCAGCAGTTTCCAAGCAGGGCTGAATCAGCCCCAGCATTTT.

This chain joins TRBV5-5 and TRBJ1-4; D remains unclear. Trimming shortened V by 0 bases and J by 7 bases, and 10 bases separated the two germline ends. The germline V gene encodes CDR1 SGHKS and CDR2 YYEKEE (reference sequence). This CDR3 region has 14 residues. Here the CDR3 reads CASSLGVDGEKLFF. In DNA form, the CDR3 reads TGTGCCAGCAGCTTGGGGGTCGACGGTGAAAAACTGTTTTTT.